This entry lists 7 T cell receptor beta chains sequenced from one sample in a study of blood T cell repertoires in COVID-19. Repertoires were generated with immunoSEQ multiplex PCR, while TCRdb's copy carries only in-frame clones and drops some. This table holds 72,000 or so clones, 86% found once. Sequenced: peripheral blood. The receptors derive from a woman aged 55-70 years with acute or convalescent COVID-19.

The rearrangement joins TRBV7-6 to TRBJ2-1; 9 bases are shared with TRBD2. Germline CDR1 reads SGHVS; CDR2 reads FNYEAQ. The CDR3 covers 15 residues. After removal of 7 bases from V and 7 bases from J, the junction contained 11 bases not matched to a gene. The CDR3 DNA follows: TGTGCCAGCACCTTCCTTGGCGGGGGGGTTAATGAGCAGTTCTTC. Residues: CASTFLGGGVNEQFF.

This chain uses TRBV19 with TRBJ1-6; D is possibly TRBD1 (6 bases). V was shortened by 7 bases and J by 7 bases, with 17 bases between the two germline ends. Germline V gene sequence: CDR1 LNHDA, CDR2 SQIVND (reference sequence). CDR3 length equals 15 residues. The CDR3 region is CASNFRPQGNSPLHF. Here the CDR3 DNA reads TGTGCCAGTAATTTTCGGCCGCAGGGGAATTCACCCCTCCACTTT.

The chain combines TRBV29-1 with TRBJ2-1; 7 positions match TRBD2. This CDR3 spans 14 amino acids. Trimming took 6 bases from V and 7 from J; bases not matched to a gene: 12. Germline V gene data show CDR1 as SQVTM and CDR2 as ANQGSEA. In nucleotides, the CDR3 is TGCAGCGTAACCCCGGCTAGCGGCGGGAATGAGCAGTTCTTC. It is translated as CSVTPASGGNEQFF.

V and J are TRBV30 and TRBJ2-4; 8 nucleotides align to TRBD2. Germline CDR1 GTSNPN, CDR2 SVGIG (reference sequence). V lost 0 bases to trimming and J lost 2 bases; unmatched junction nucleotides: 6. This CDR3 contains 16 residues. Written as DNA, the CDR3 is TGTGCCTGGAGTGTATTACGGGGGGGCCCCAAAAACATTCAGTACTTC. Residues: CAWSVLRGGPKNIQYF.

The chain is built from TRBV9 and TRBJ2-7, with 8 bases aligning to TRBD1. The germline gives CDR1 SGDLS, CDR2 YYNGEE. The V segment lost 0 bases and the J segment 7 bases; nucleotides outside the gene matches: 6. The CDR3 spans 14 residues. CDR3 loop: CASSVGGRGREQYF. The CDR3 region has the DNA TGTGCCAGCAGCGTAGGTGGCAGGGGGCGTGAGCAGTACTTC.

The rearrangement links TRBV5-6 to TRBJ2-5; D is possibly TRBD1 (7 bases). The CDR3 sequence is 17 residues long. V was clipped by 1 base and J by 5 bases, with 21 bases between them. The germline CDR1 and CDR2 sequences are SGHDT and YYEEEE. The CDR3, as DNA: TGTGCCAGCAGCTTGAGGAGGGGGCGGTTTAATAGGGAGACCCAGTACTTC. The encoded protein is CASSLRRGRFNRETQYF. Using reference TRBV5-6 and TRBJ2-5 for the parts outside the CDR3, the full variable domain is DAGVTQSPTHLIKTRGQQVTLRCSPKSGHDTVSWYQQALGQGPQFIFQYYEEEERQRGNFPDRFSGHQFPNYSSELNVNALLLGDSALYLCASSLRRGRFNRETQYFGPGTRLLVL.

This clone was detected once. The gene calls are TRBV6-5 and TRBJ2-5; TRBD2 might be the D (6 bases). This CDR3 region has 13 residues. V dropped 8 bases and J dropped 7 bases, with 17 bases sitting between them. Germline CDR1 reads MNHEY; CDR2 reads SVGAGI. CDR3 DNA sequence: TGTGCCAGCGGACGGGCAAAGGGAGGGACCCAGTACTTC. Protein: CASGRAKGGTQYF.